A selection of T cell receptor beta chains follows, all from one sample in a study of T cells in localized non-small cell lung cancer. The protocol was immunoSEQ multiplex PCR, while the TCRdb copy is restricted to in-frame clones and leaves out a portion. The repertoire holds some 30,000 clones, with 78% as singletons. The sequencing used peripheral blood, collected before any cancer treatment. These receptors were collected from a male donor at least 60 years old with stage II squamous cell lung carcinoma. The conserved cysteine and the conserved F or W are not part of the CDR3 here. The D gene is left open where the match is weak.

j_call: TRBJ2-5
v_call: TRBV5-6
d_call: NA
cdr3_length: 10
cdr3_aa: ASSLGVGTQY

j_call: TRBJ1-2
v_call: TRBV5-1
d_call: NA
cdr3_length: 12
cdr3_aa: ASSFPGTNYGYT

j_call: TRBJ2-7
v_call: TRBV6-5
d_call: TRBD1
cdr3_length: 12
cdr3_aa: ASSSWDSPGEQY

j_call: TRBJ1-2
v_call: TRBV5-1
d_call: NA
cdr3_length: 17
cdr3_aa: ASSLGLRQEVSPPYGYT

j_call: TRBJ1-1
v_call: TRBV15
d_call: NA
cdr3_length: 11
cdr3_aa: ATSFGGYTEAF

j_call: TRBJ2-2
v_call: TRBV30
d_call: NA
cdr3_length: 12
cdr3_aa: AWSVNVGNGELF

j_call: TRBJ1-4
v_call: TRBV2
d_call: NA
cdr3_length: 16
cdr3_aa: ASSEEGMLGLTNEKLF

j_call: TRBJ1-2
v_call: TRBV4-2
d_call: TRBD1
cdr3_length: 14
cdr3_aa: ASSQARDRGQDGYT

j_call: TRBJ2-4
v_call: TRBV27
d_call: NA
cdr3_length: 10
cdr3_aa: ASSPPDPDSH

j_call: TRBJ2-3
v_call: TRBV6-5
d_call: TRBD2
cdr3_length: 12
cdr3_aa: ASTTGGTTDTQY

j_call: TRBJ2-3
v_call: TRBV5-6
d_call: NA
cdr3_length: 13
cdr3_aa: ASSLGGGSTDTQY

j_call: TRBJ1-2
v_call: TRBV19
d_call: TRBD1
cdr3_length: 12
cdr3_aa: ASKTGQASYGYT

j_call: TRBJ1-5
v_call: TRBV30
d_call: NA
cdr3_length: 15
cdr3_aa: AWSRGAMVRSNQPQH

j_call: TRBJ2-3
v_call: TRBV18
d_call: TRBD2
cdr3_length: 14
cdr3_aa: ASSPSGGGATDTQY

j_call: TRBJ2-6
v_call: TRBV5-4
d_call: NA
cdr3_length: 12
cdr3_aa: ASSSDSGTNVLT

j_call: TRBJ1-2
v_call: TRBV7-8
d_call: NA
cdr3_length: 11
cdr3_aa: ASSPRGQYGYT

j_call: TRBJ2-7
v_call: TRBV5-4
d_call: NA
cdr3_length: 11
cdr3_aa: ASSLASSYEQY

j_call: TRBJ2-7
v_call: TRBV2
d_call: NA
cdr3_length: 11
cdr3_aa: ASSTPHSYEQY

j_call: TRBJ2-3
v_call: TRBV19
d_call: NA
cdr3_length: 12
cdr3_aa: ASSPGFEVDTQY

j_call: TRBJ2-3
v_call: TRBV5-5
d_call: NA
cdr3_length: 15
cdr3_aa: ASSLPMVGGSTDTQY

j_call: TRBJ2-3
v_call: TRBV4-1
d_call: NA
cdr3_length: 12
cdr3_aa: ASSHPNDEDTQY

j_call: TRBJ1-2
v_call: TRBV2
d_call: NA
cdr3_length: 11
cdr3_aa: ASRGAFNYGYT

j_call: TRBJ1-2
v_call: TRBV2
d_call: TRBD1
cdr3_length: 11
cdr3_aa: ASSYQGADGYT

j_call: TRBJ1-5
v_call: TRBV7-6
d_call: TRBD1
cdr3_length: 13
cdr3_aa: ASSLTGGWGQPQH

j_call: TRBJ1-3
v_call: TRBV12-5
d_call: NA
cdr3_length: 13
cdr3_aa: ASGAGLAGGNTIY

j_call: TRBJ1-1
v_call: TRBV6-6
d_call: NA
cdr3_length: 13
cdr3_aa: ASSYSGRGNTEAF

j_call: TRBJ2-2
v_call: TRBV2
d_call: NA
cdr3_length: 8
cdr3_aa: ASSGQKLF

j_call: TRBJ2-5
v_call: TRBV7-8
d_call: TRBD1
cdr3_length: 12
cdr3_aa: ASSWGQGGETQY

j_call: TRBJ1-2
v_call: TRBV2
d_call: NA
cdr3_length: 12
cdr3_aa: ASKESVQGYGYT

j_call: NA
v_call: TRBV7-6
d_call: TRBD1
cdr3_length: 13
cdr3_aa: ASSLDGTAPYEQY

j_call: TRBJ1-1
v_call: TRBV5-4
d_call: NA
cdr3_length: 14
cdr3_aa: ASSLGWERMNTEAF

j_call: TRBJ1-2
v_call: TRBV6-6
d_call: NA
cdr3_length: 11
cdr3_aa: ASSPGANYGYT

j_call: TRBJ2-1
v_call: TRBV2
d_call: NA
cdr3_length: 11
cdr3_aa: ASNREMSNEQF

j_call: TRBJ1-1
v_call: TRBV2
d_call: NA
cdr3_length: 12
cdr3_aa: ASSTIDRGTEAF

j_call: TRBJ1-5
v_call: TRBV27
d_call: TRBD1
cdr3_length: 15
cdr3_aa: ASSSPSTGGEGQPQH

j_call: TRBJ1-5
v_call: TRBV7-9
d_call: NA
cdr3_length: 11
cdr3_aa: ASSLGRTQPQH

j_call: TRBJ2-5
v_call: TRBV5-1
d_call: NA
cdr3_length: 11
cdr3_aa: ASSIQGPETQY

j_call: TRBJ1-4
v_call: TRBV7-9
d_call: NA
cdr3_length: 16
cdr3_aa: ASSSVWEKRSTNEKLF

j_call: TRBJ2-1
v_call: TRBV10-3
d_call: NA
cdr3_length: 11
cdr3_aa: AISLDRINEQF

j_call: TRBJ1-6
v_call: TRBV19
d_call: NA
cdr3_length: 13
cdr3_aa: ASRSGSSYNSPLH

j_call: TRBJ2-2
v_call: TRBV2
d_call: NA
cdr3_length: 13
cdr3_aa: ASSGNRPNTGELF

j_call: TRBJ1-6
v_call: TRBV30
d_call: NA
cdr3_length: 13
cdr3_aa: AWSRRSSYNSPLH

j_call: TRBJ2-3
v_call: TRBV5-1
d_call: NA
cdr3_length: 12
cdr3_aa: ASSSGGYTDTQY

j_call: TRBJ2-1
v_call: TRBV7-7
d_call: TRBD1
cdr3_length: 14
cdr3_aa: ASSLAHGQGDNEQF

j_call: TRBJ2-3
v_call: TRBV6-5
d_call: TRBD1
cdr3_length: 14
cdr3_aa: ASSYIQGSSTDTQY

j_call: TRBJ1-5
v_call: TRBV15
d_call: TRBD1
cdr3_length: 14
cdr3_aa: ATSSLGQGATQPQH

j_call: TRBJ2-7
v_call: TRBV18
d_call: NA
cdr3_length: 11
cdr3_aa: ASSPFQGDEQY

j_call: TRBJ2-7
v_call: TRBV7-8
d_call: TRBD2
cdr3_length: 14
cdr3_aa: ASSSDRTSGGGEQY

j_call: TRBJ1-4
v_call: TRBV2
d_call: NA
cdr3_length: 12
cdr3_aa: ASLPISAAGKLF